This TCR beta chain was recorded in a study of control samples from healthy donors and cancer patients. The CDR3 contains 15 residues. CDR1 is MDHEN and CDR2 is SYDVKM in the germline V gene. V shed 6 bases, J shed 7 bases, and the junction held 12 bases outside the gene matches. Here immunoSEQ multiplex PCR was the method, and the copy in TCRdb shows in-frame clones only, minus some. Of 95,000 to 130,000 clones in the sample, 85% to 90% were seen once. The sequenced material came from PBMCs. The chain combines TRBV28 with TRBJ2-1, with TRBD2 matching over 7 bases. The sequence was collected from a woman between 50 and 59 years old with colorectal cancer. CDR3 residues: CASSSDGRASNEQFF. Here the CDR3 DNA reads TGTGCCAGCAGCTCCGATGGGAGGGCCTCGAATGAGCAGTTCTTC. The entire variable domain, with the rest obtained from reference TRBV28 and TRBJ2-1, is as follows: DVKVTQSSRYLVKRTGEKVFLECVQDMDHENMFWYRQDPGLGLRLIYFSYDVKMKEKGDIPEGYSVSREKKERFSLILESASTNQTSMYLCASSSDGRASNEQFFGPGTRLTVL.